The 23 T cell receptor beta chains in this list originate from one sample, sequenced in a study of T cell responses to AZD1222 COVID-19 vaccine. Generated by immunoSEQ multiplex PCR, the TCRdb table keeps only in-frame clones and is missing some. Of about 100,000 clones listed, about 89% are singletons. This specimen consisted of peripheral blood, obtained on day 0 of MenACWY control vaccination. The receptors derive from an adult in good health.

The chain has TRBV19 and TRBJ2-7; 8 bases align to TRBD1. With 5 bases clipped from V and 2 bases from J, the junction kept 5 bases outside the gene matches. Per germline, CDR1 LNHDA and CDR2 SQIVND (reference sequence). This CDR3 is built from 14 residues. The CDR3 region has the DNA TGTGCCAGTAGTGGGACAGGACAGACCTACGAGCAGTACTTC. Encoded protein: CASSGTGQTYEQYF.

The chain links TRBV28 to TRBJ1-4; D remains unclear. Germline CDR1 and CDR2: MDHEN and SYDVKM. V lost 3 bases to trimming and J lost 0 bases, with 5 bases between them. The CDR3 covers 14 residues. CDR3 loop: CASSFLTTNEKLFF. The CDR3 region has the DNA TGTGCCAGCAGTTTCTTAACAACTAATGAAAAACTGTTTTTT.

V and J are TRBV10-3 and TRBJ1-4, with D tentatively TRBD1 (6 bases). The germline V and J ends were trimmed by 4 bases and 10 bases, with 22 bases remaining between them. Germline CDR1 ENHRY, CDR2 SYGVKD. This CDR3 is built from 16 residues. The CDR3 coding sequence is TGTGCCATCAGTGCTTTTACGACAGGCACCGAGAGAAAACTGTTTTTT. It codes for CAISAFTTGTERKLFF.

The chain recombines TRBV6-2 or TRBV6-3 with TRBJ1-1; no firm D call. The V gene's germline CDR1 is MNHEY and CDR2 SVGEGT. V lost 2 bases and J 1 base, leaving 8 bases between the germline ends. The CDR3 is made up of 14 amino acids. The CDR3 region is CASSYEKRNTEAFF. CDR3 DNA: TGTGCCAGCAGTTACGAAAAGAGGAACACTGAAGCTTTCTTT.

The CDR3 sequence is CASSTRDRGREAFF. For the CDR3, the DNA is TGTGCCAGTAGTACGAGAGACAGGGGGCGTGAAGCTTTCTTT. V is TRBV19 and J is TRBJ1-1; 10 bases match TRBD1. The trim removed 4 bases at V and 7 bases at J, leaving 6 bases unmatched. Germline V CDR1 and CDR2: LNHDA, SQIVND (reference sequence). This CDR3 spans 14 amino acids. Together with reference TRBV19 and TRBJ1-1, the CDR3 gives the full variable domain: DGGITQSPKYLFRKEGQNVTLSCEQNLNHDAMYWYRQDPGQGLRLIYYSQIVNDFQKGDIAEGYSVSREKKESFPLTVTSAQKNPTAFYLCASSTRDRGREAFFGQGTRLTVV.

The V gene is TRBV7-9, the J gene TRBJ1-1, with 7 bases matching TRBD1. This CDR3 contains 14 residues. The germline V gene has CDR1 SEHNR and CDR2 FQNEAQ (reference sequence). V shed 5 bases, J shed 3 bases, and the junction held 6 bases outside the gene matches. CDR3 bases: TGTGCCAGCAGCCCACGACAGGGTCACACTGAAGCTTTCTTT. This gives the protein CASSPRQGHTEAFF.

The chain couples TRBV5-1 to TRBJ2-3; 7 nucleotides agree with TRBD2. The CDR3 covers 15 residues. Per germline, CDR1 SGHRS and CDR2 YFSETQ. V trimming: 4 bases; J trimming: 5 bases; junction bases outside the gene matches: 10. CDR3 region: CASSPGLRGGDTQYF. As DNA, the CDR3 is TGCGCCAGCAGCCCCGGACTACGCGGGGGAGATACGCAGTATTTT.

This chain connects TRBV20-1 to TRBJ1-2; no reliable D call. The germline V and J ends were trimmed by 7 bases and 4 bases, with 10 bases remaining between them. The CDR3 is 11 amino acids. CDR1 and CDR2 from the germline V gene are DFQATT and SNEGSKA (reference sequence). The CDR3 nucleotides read TGCAGTGTACTAGGAACCTATGGCTACACCTTC. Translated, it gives CSVLGTYGYTF.

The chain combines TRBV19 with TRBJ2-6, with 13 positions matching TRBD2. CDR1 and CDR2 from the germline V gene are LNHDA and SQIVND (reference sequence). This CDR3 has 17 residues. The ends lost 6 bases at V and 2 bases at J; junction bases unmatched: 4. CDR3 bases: TGTGCCAGTAGCTCTACTAGCGGGAGGGCTGGGGCCAACGTCCTGACTTTC. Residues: CASSSTSGRAGANVLTF. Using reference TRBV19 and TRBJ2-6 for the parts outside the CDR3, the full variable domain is DGGITQSPKYLFRKEGQNVTLSCEQNLNHDAMYWYRQDPGQGLRLIYYSQIVNDFQKGDIAEGYSVSREKKESFPLTVTSAQKNPTAFYLCASSSTSGRAGANVLTFGAGSRLTVL.

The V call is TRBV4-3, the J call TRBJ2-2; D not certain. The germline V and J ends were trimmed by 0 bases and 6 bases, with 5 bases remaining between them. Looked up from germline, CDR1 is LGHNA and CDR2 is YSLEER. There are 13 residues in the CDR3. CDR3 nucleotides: TGCGCCAGCAGCCAAGATGGCGCCGGGGAGCTGTTTTTT. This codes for CASSQDGAGELFF.

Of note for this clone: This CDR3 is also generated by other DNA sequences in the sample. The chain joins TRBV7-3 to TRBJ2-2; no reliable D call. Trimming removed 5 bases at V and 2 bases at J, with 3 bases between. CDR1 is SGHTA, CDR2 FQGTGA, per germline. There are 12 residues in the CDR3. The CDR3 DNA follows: TGTGCCAGCAGCCCAAACACCGGGGAGCTGTTTTTT. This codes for CASSPNTGELFF.

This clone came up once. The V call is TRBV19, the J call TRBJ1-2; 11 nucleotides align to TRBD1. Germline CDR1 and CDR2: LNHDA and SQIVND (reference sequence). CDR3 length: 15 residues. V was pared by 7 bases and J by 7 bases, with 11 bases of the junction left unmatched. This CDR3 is CASNSRDRGDRGYTF. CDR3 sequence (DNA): TGTGCCAGTAATTCCCGGGACAGGGGGGATCGTGGCTACACCTTC.

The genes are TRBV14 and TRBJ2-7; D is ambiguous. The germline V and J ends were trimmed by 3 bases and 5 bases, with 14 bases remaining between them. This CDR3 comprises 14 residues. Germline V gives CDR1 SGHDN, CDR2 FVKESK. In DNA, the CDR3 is TGTGCCAGCAGCCAGCCCGGGCAACGGCACGAGCAGTACTTC. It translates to CASSQPGQRHEQYF.

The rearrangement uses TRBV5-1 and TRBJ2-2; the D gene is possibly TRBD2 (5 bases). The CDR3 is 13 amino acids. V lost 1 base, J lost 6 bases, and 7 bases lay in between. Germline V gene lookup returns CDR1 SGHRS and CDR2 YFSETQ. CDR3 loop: CASSLRDPGELFF. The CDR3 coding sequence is TGCGCCAGCAGCTTGCGGGATCCCGGGGAGCTGTTTTTT.

The chain's CDR3 is CASRLDRAPYGYTF. For the CDR3, the DNA is TGTGCCAGCAGACTCGACAGGGCCCCCTATGGCTACACCTTC. This sequence joins TRBV6-5 and TRBJ1-2; TRBD1 aligns across 7 bases. The CDR3 totals 14 residues. Trimming at V came to 6 bases and at J to 4 bases, leaving 8 bases not matched to a gene. The V gene's germline CDR1 is MNHEY and CDR2 SVGAGI.

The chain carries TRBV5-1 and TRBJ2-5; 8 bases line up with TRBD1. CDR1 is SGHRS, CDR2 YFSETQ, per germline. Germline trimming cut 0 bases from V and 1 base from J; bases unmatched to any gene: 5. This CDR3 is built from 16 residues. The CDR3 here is CASSLGQGAAQETQYF. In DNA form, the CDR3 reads TGCGCCAGCAGCTTGGGGCAGGGGGCGGCCCAAGAGACCCAGTACTTC.

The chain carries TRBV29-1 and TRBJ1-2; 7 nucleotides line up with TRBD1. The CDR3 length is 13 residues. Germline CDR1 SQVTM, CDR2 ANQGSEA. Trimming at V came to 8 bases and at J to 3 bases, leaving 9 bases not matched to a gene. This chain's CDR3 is CSTSQGVDYGYTF. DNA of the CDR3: TGCAGCACAAGCCAGGGGGTAGACTATGGCTACACCTTC.

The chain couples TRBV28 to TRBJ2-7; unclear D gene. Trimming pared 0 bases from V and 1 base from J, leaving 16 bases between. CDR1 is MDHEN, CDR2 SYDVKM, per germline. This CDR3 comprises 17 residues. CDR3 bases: TGTGCCAGCAGTTTATGGCGGCTGAACACCAGTTCCTACGAGCAGTACTTC. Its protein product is CASSLWRLNTSSYEQYF.

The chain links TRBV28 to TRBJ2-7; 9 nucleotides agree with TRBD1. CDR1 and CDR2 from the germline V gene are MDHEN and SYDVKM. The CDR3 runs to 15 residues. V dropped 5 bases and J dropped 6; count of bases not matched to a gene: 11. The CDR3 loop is CASSPTGGAALEQYF. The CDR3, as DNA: TGTGCCAGCAGTCCCACAGGGGGCGCAGCCCTCGAGCAGTACTTC.

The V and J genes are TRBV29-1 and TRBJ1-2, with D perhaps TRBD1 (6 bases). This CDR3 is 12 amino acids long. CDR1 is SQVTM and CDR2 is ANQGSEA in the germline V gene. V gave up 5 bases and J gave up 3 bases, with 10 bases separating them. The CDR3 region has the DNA TGCAGCGTTATACAGGGTGACTATGGCTACACCTTC. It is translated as CSVIQGDYGYTF.

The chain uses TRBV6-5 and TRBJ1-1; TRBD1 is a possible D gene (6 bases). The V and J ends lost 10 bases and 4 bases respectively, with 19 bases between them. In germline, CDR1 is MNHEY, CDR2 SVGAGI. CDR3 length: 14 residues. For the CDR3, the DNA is TGTGCCACCAGACAGGAGGGGGTTGGCACTGAAGCTTTCTTT. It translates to CATRQEGVGTEAFF.

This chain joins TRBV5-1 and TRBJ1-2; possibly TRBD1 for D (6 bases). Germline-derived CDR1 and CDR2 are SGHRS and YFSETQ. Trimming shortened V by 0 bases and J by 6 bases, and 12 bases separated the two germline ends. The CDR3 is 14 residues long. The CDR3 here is CASSLAQGDHGYTF. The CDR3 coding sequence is TGCGCCAGCAGCTTGGCACAGGGAGATCATGGCTACACCTTC. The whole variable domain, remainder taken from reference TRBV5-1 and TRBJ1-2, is KAGVTQTPRYLIKTRGQQVTLSCSPISGHRSVSWYQQTPGQGLQFLFEYFSETQRNKGNFPGRFSGRQFSNSRSEMNVSTLELGDSALYLCASSLAQGDHGYTFGSGTRLTVV.

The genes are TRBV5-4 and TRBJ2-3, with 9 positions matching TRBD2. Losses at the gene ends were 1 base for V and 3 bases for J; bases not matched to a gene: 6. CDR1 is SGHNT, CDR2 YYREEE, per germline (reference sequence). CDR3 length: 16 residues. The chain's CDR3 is CASSLRGAGGTDTQYF. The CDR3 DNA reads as TGTGCCAGCAGCTTGAGGGGAGCGGGGGGAACAGATACGCAGTATTTT.